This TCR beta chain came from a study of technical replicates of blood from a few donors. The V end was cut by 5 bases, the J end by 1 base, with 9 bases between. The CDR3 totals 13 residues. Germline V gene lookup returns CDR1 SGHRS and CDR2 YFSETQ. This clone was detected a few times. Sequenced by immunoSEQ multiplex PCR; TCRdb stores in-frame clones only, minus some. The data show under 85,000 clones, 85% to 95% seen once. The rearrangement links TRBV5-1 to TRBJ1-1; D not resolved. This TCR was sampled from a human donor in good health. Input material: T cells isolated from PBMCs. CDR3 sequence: CASSVKQNTEAFF. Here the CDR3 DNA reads TGCGCCAGCAGTGTAAAACAGAACACTGAAGCTTTCTTT.